Listed below are T cell receptor beta chains from one sample, sequenced in a study of blood T cell repertoires in COVID-19. Libraries were prepared by immunoSEQ multiplex PCR; TCRdb keeps only in-frame clonotypes and omits some of them. In the table there are about 280,000 clones, more than 70% of which are singletons. What was sequenced was PBMCs or T cells enriched from blood (not recorded which). Receptors originate from a woman aged 55-70 years in a cohort exposed to, infected with or recovered from COVID-19 (not recorded which). CDR3s include the opening cysteine and the closing phenylalanine or tryptophan. A D gene is named only where the DNA matches it firmly. Clone size appears in some rows only: once, few, many, or a class for an expanded clone.

. | TRBJ2-1 | . | TRBV11-2 | CASSFSPQGDEQFF | TGTGCCAGCAGCTTCAGTCCACAGGGAGATGAGCAGTTCTTC
. | TRBJ1-1 | once | TRBV7-3 | CASSFSSNTEAFF | TGTGCCAGCAGCTTCTCTAGTAACACTGAAGCTTTCTTT
. | TRBJ1-2 | . | TRBV7-2 | CASSPQVGYGYTF | TGTGCCAGCAGCCCCCAGGTGGGCTATGGCTACACCTTC
. | TRBJ1-3 | . | TRBV27 | CASSLSRGAGNTIYF | TGTGCCAGCAGTTTATCACGGGGGGCTGGAAACACCATATATTTT
. | TRBJ2-7 | . | TRBV29-1 | CSVDFTGARGEQYF | TGCAGCGTTGACTTTACGGGAGCTCGCGGCGAGCAGTACTTC
TRBD2 | TRBJ2-5 | . | TRBV4-1 | CASSQEAGWETQYF | TGCGCCAGCAGCCAAGAAGCGGGGTGGGAGACCCAGTACTTC
. | TRBJ2-7 | . | TRBV27 | CASSSSPLLVKQYF | TGTGCCAGCAGTTCGTCCCCCCTACTAGTCAAGCAGTACTTC
TRBD1 | TRBJ1-2 | . | TRBV28 | CASSSTLGRGRIANYGYTF | TGTGCCAGCAGTTCCACCCTTGGCAGGGGGCGGATAGCTAACTATGGCTACACCTTC
. | TRBJ2-5 | . | TRBV5-1 | CASSFGGAETQYF | TGCGCCAGCAGCTTCGGAGGCGCGGAGACCCAGTACTTC
TRBD1 | TRBJ1-5 | . | TRBV11-3 | CASSLDLRDRANQPQHF | TGTGCCAGCAGCTTAGATCTTCGGGACAGGGCCAATCAGCCCCAGCATTTT
TRBD1 | TRBJ2-3 | . | TRBV19 | CASSVPGQGTDTQYF | TGTGCCAGTAGTGTACCGGGACAGGGGACAGATACGCAGTATTTT
TRBD2 | TRBJ2-1 | . | TRBV4-1 | CASSQESASGGYNEQFF | TGCGCCAGCAGCCAAGAATCGGCTAGCGGGGGTTACAATGAGCAGTTCTTC
. | TRBJ1-4 | . | TRBV28 | CASRSTGNEKLFF | TGTGCCAGCCGTTCGACAGGAAATGAAAAACTGTTTTTT
. | TRBJ1-4 | . | TRBV7-8 | CASSLVAGTNEKLFF | TGTGCCAGCAGCTTAGTTGCAGGAACTAATGAAAAACTGTTTTTT
. | TRBJ1-1 | . | TRBV2 | CASSLQGAGNTEAFF | TGTGCCAGCAGTTTACAGGGAGCTGGGAACACTGAAGCTTTCTTT
TRBD2 | TRBJ2-7 | medium-sized | TRBV2 | CASSRYSSGSQYEQYF | TGTGCCAGCAGTCGCTACTCTAGCGGGAGCCAATACGAGCAGTACTTC
. | TRBJ1-6 | few | TRBV5-6 | CASSMGLSKSSYNSPLHF | TGTGCCAGCAGTATGGGACTGTCTAAAAGCTCCTATAATTCACCCCTCCACTTT
TRBD1 | TRBJ2-7 | . | TRBV19 | CASSINRDRTPYEQYF | TGTGCCAGTAGTATAAACCGGGACAGAACTCCCTACGAGCAGTACTTC
TRBD2 | TRBJ2-3 | once | TRBV20-1 | CSASLGSGSADTQYF | TGCAGTGCTAGTTTGGGTAGCGGGAGTGCCGATACGCAGTATTTT
TRBD1 | TRBJ1-6 | . | TRBV18 | CASSVDRGPNSPLHF | TGTGCCAGCTCAGTGGACAGGGGACCCAATTCACCCCTCCACTTT
TRBD2 | TRBJ2-2 | . | TRBV11-2 | CASSTRLAGGPSGELFF | TGTGCCAGCAGCACCCGACTAGCGGGAGGGCCTTCCGGGGAGCTGTTTTTT
. | TRBJ2-3 | . | TRBV5-1 | CASSSAGQTTDTQYF | TGCGCCAGCAGCTCCGCGGGACAGACCACAGATACGCAGTATTTT
TRBD2 | TRBJ2-7 | . | TRBV28 | CASTVAGHEQYF | TGTGCCAGCACCGTAGCGGGTCACGAGCAGTACTTC
. | TRBJ1-5 | . | TRBV19 | CASSGQGGRLGQPQHF | TGTGCCAGTAGTGGTCAGGGAGGGCGTCTGGGCCAGCCCCAGCATTTT
. | TRBJ2-7 | once | TRBV7-3 | CASTPPQVLPLCEQYF | TGTGCCAGCACCCCGCCGCAGGTTCTTCCCCTGTGCGAGCAGTACTTC
. | TRBJ2-1 | once | TRBV21-1 | CASSAPSGSMYEQFF | TGTGCCAGCAGCGCACCTAGCGGGAGTATGTATGAGCAGTTCTTC
. | TRBJ2-7 | . | TRBV25-1 | CASSSFYEQYF | TGTGCCAGCAGCTCTTTCTACGAGCAGTACTTC
. | TRBJ2-1 | . | TRBV5-4 | CASSGGSGSYNEQFF | TGTGCCAGCTCTGGTGGAAGCGGTTCCTACAATGAGCAGTTCTTC
TRBD1 | TRBJ1-2 | once | TRBV6-2/TRBV6-3 | CASSYSKGRRTGVEGYTF | TGTGCCAGCAGTTACTCGAAAGGTCGGCGGACAGGGGTTGAAGGCTACACCTTC
TRBD2 | TRBJ2-3 | . | TRBV6-5 | CASLTTSGSTDTQYF | TGTGCCAGCCTTACTACTAGCGGAAGCACAGATACGCAGTATTTT
TRBD1 | TRBJ2-1 | . | TRBV9 | CASSVNRDRVYNEQFF | TGTGCCAGCAGCGTCAACCGGGACAGGGTATACAATGAGCAGTTCTTC
TRBD1 | TRBJ1-5 | . | TRBV28 | CASSLGQGAAQHF | TGTGCCAGCAGTTTGGGGCAGGGGGCAGCCCAGCATTTT
. | TRBJ1-2 | . | TRBV6-5 | CASSYSSAKQGYGYTF | TGTGCCAGCAGTTACTCGTCGGCGAAACAGGGCTATGGCTACACCTTC
. | TRBJ2-7 | . | TRBV7-6 | CASSLVYSRSSYEQYF | TGTGCCAGCAGCTTAGTTTATTCGAGGAGCTCCTACGAGCAGTACTTC
. | TRBJ2-7 | . | TRBV6-5 | CASSYSPIAHEQYF | TGTGCCAGCAGTTACTCGCCGATAGCCCACGAGCAGTACTTC
. | TRBJ1-5 | . | TRBV3-1/TRBV3-2 | CASSQGQYQPQHF | TGTGCCAGCAGCCAAGGACAGTATCAGCCCCAGCATTTT
TRBD1 | TRBJ1-5 | . | TRBV6-1 | CASSDTERRTGTYQPQHF | TGTGCCAGCAGTGATACGGAGCGAAGGACAGGAACTTATCAGCCCCAGCATTTT
TRBD1 | TRBJ2-3 | . | TRBV6-5 | CASRSQGATDTQYF | TGTGCCAGCAGGTCACAGGGGGCGACAGATACGCAGTATTTT
. | TRBJ1-1 | once | TRBV30 | CAWSPQAFF | TGTGCCTGGAGTCCTCAAGCTTTCTTT
TRBD1 | TRBJ2-5 | . | TRBV5-1 | CASSFGDRGQETQYF | TGCGCCAGCAGCTTTGGAGACAGGGGACAAGAGACCCAGTACTTC
TRBD2 | TRBJ2-5 | . | TRBV12-3/TRBV12-4 | CASSPLGGVGDF | TGTGCCAGCAGCCCGCTTGGGGGGGTGGGAGACTTC
TRBD2 | TRBJ2-1 | . | TRBV7-2 | CASSLVLAGYNEQFF | TGTGCCAGCAGCCTAGTACTAGCGGGATACAATGAGCAGTTCTTC
. | TRBJ2-1 | once | TRBV7-2 | CASSLYPRYSSYNEQFF | TGTGCCAGCAGCTTATACCCTAGGTATAGCTCCTACAATGAGCAGTTCTTC
. | TRBJ1-2 | . | TRBV2 | CASSEEGINYGYTF | TGTGCCAGCAGTGAAGAGGGGATTAACTATGGCTACACCTTC
. | TRBJ1-4 | . | TRBV5-1 | CASSLGRLNEKLFF | TGCGCCAGCAGCTTGGGCAGGTTAAATGAAAAACTGTTTTTT
TRBD2 | TRBJ2-1 | once | TRBV6-2/TRBV6-3 | CASSYELAGGYNEQFF | TGTGCCAGCAGTTACGAACTAGCGGGAGGGTACAATGAGCAGTTCTTC
TRBD2 | TRBJ2-5 | . | TRBV29-1 | CSVPGLAKAGTQYF | TGCAGCGTTCCCGGACTAGCCAAGGCGGGGACCCAGTACTTC
. | TRBJ2-3 | . | TRBV9 | CASSKSIYPDTQYF | TGTGCCAGCAGCAAGAGTATCTATCCAGATACGCAGTATTTT
. | TRBJ2-7 | . | TRBV27 | CASSFGGTYEQYF | TGTGCCAGCAGTTTCGGGGGAACCTACGAGCAGTACTTC